The 8 T cell receptor beta chains presented below share a single source sample, sequenced in a study of blood T cell repertoires in COVID-19. Sequenced by immunoSEQ multiplex PCR; TCRdb stores in-frame clones only, minus some. This sample has 250,000 to 300,000 clones, with less than 90% found just once. Material: peripheral blood. The receptor set was obtained from a woman in her 30s with COVID-19, enrolled during active disease.

The rearrangement uses TRBV5-1 and TRBJ2-7, with D tentatively TRBD1 (5 bases). CDR1 SGHRS and CDR2 YFSETQ come from the germline V gene. The CDR3 extends over 16 amino acids. V lost 0 bases, J lost 2 bases, and 15 bases lay in between. The CDR3, as DNA: TGCGCCAGCAGCTTGGAGCAGGACAAATACACCTACGAGCAGTACTTC. This sequence encodes CASSLEQDKYTYEQYF.

The rearrangement links TRBV5-4 to TRBJ2-6; D is possibly TRBD1 (5 bases). CDR3 length equals 15 residues. The germline gives CDR1 SGHNT, CDR2 YYREEE (reference sequence). Trimming shortened V by 4 bases and J by 1 base, and 9 bases separated the two germline ends. In nucleotides, the CDR3 is TGTGCCAGCAGCCTGTCAGGGTCTGGGGCCAACGTCCTGACTTTC. Amino acid sequence: CASSLSGSGANVLTF.

The chain employs TRBV27 and TRBJ2-7; TRBD1 is a possible D gene (6 bases). Germline CDR1 reads MNHEY; CDR2 reads SMNVEV (reference sequence). There are 14 residues in the CDR3. V was cut by 3 bases and J by 2 bases, with 11 bases left in between. Here the CDR3 reads CASSFDRKTYEQYF. CDR3 coding DNA: TGTGCCAGCAGTTTCGACAGGAAAACCTACGAGCAGTACTTC.

The gene calls are TRBV19 and TRBJ2-3; 12 bases match TRBD2. CDR1 LNHDA and CDR2 SQIVND come from the germline V gene (reference sequence). After removal of 4 bases from V and 3 bases from J, the junction contained 2 bases not matched to a gene. CDR3 length: 15 amino acids. CDR3 amino acids: CASSRTSGGTDTQYF. The CDR3 region has the DNA TGTGCCAGTAGTAGAACTAGCGGGGGGACAGATACGCAGTATTTT.

The chain joins TRBV6-6 to TRBJ1-2, with a weak D call TRBD1 (6 bases). The CDR3 has 12 residues. V was shortened by 9 bases and J by 4 bases, with 12 bases between the two germline ends. The germline gives CDR1 MNHNY, CDR2 SVGAGI (reference sequence). CDR3 sequence (DNA): TGTGCCAGTAACGGGACACCCTATGGCTACACCTTC. Protein sequence: CASNGTPYGYTF.

The gene calls are TRBV4-1 and TRBJ2-2, with TRBD2 identical over 8 bases. From germline, CDR1 is MGHRA and CDR2 YSYEKL. V shed 5 bases, J shed 4 bases, and the junction held 9 bases outside the gene matches. The CDR3 is 16 residues long. The CDR3 sequence: CASSFFGGAGTGELFF. The CDR3 nucleotides are TGCGCCAGCAGCTTCTTCGGGGGGGCGGGCACCGGGGAGCTGTTTTTT.

CDR3 in DNA: TGTGCCAGCAGTTACTCGCGGGTAGAGGAGACCCAGTACTTC. Its protein product is CASSYSRVEETQYF. V gene TRBV6-5 combines with J gene TRBJ2-5, with a tentative D call TRBD2 (5 bases). Germline CDR1 and CDR2: MNHEY and SVGAGI. V gave up 0 bases and J gave up 5 bases, with 10 bases separating them. The CDR3 has 14 amino acids.

CDR3 protein: CASSQAVAGAQETQYF. The DNA for the CDR3 is TGCGCCAGCAGCCAAGCGGTAGCGGGCGCCCAAGAGACCCAGTACTTC. The chain couples TRBV4-1 to TRBJ2-5; 7 nucleotides align to TRBD2. The CDR3 loop spans 16 amino acids. CDR1 is MGHRA, CDR2 YSYEKL, per germline. V was pared by 1 base and J by 1 base, with 6 bases of the junction left unmatched.